The next 5 T cell receptor beta chains were all read from a single sample in a study of shared clonotypes between healthy human individuals. The repertoire was sequenced with immunoSEQ multiplex PCR; TCRdb's copy has only in-frame clones and lacks some. Of hundreds of thousands of clones listed, around 77% are singletons. The sequenced sample consisted of PBMCs. These receptors were obtained from a woman aged 40 to 50 in good health. Some clones in this sample may be carry-over from other donors' samples.

The chain carries TRBV7-8 and TRBJ2-2; 7 bases map to TRBD1. Looked up from germline, CDR1 is SGHVS and CDR2 is FQNEAQ. The trim removed 0 bases at V and 8 bases at J, leaving 9 bases unmatched. The CDR3 extends over 16 amino acids. CDR3 sequence reads: CASSLASGRTGGELFF. For the CDR3, the DNA is TGTGCCAGCAGCTTAGCCTCCGGACGGACAGGAGGGGAGCTGTTTTTT.

This clone was seen more than once but under ten times. The chain recombines TRBV11-2 with TRBJ1-5; D perhaps matches TRBD1 (5 bases). Deletions cut 5 bases from V and 5 bases from J, with 10 bases between. The germline V gene has CDR1 SGHAT and CDR2 FQNNGV. This CDR3 has 13 residues. As DNA, the CDR3 is TGTGCCAGCAGCCCGGGGGGGGATCAGCCCCAGCATTTT. It is translated as CASSPGGDQPQHF.

The J gene is TRBJ1-2, the V gene TRBV10-2; D remains unclear. CDR1 and CDR2 (germline): WSHSY, SAAADI. With 3 bases removed from V and 2 bases from J, the gap between germline ends came to 10 bases. This CDR3 has 14 amino acids. The CDR3 loop reads CASSDGLQNYGYTF. For the CDR3, the DNA is TGCGCCAGCAGTGATGGACTGCAGAACTATGGCTACACCTTC.

With respect to this clone: A read error may be the cause here, since a much bigger clone is one base away. The rearrangement joins TRBV7-3 to TRBJ1-1; D is possibly TRBD1 (5 bases). Germline V gene sequence: CDR1 SGHTA, CDR2 FQGTGA. The CDR3 consists of 13 residues. V was shortened by 5 bases and J by 1 base, with 8 bases between the two germline ends. The CDR3 DNA reads as TGTGCCAGCAGCGCCGACAGGAACACTGAAGCTTTCTTT. It codes for CASSADRNTEAFF.

V and J are TRBV7-2 and TRBJ2-7, with D unclear. The V end was cut by 2 bases, the J end by 3 bases, with 11 bases between. This CDR3 is 14 amino acids long. Germline lookup yields CDR1 SGHTA and CDR2 FQGNSA. The CDR3 region is CASSLNPSGYEQYF. The CDR3 coding sequence is TGTGCCAGCAGCTTAAACCCGTCAGGCTACGAGCAGTACTTC.